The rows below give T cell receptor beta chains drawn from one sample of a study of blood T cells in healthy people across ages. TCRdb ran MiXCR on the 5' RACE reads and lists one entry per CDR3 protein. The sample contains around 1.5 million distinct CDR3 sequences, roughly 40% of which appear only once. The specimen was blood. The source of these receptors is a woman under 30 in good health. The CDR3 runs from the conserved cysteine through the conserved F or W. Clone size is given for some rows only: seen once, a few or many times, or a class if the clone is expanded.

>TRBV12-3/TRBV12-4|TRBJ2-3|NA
CASSFLAGTGILDTQYF
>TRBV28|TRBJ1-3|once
CASRAGANPSGNTIYF
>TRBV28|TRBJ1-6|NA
CASSDRGIYNSPLHF
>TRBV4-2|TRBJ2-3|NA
CASSQEGAASTDTQYF
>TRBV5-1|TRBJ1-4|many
CASSLGRATNEKLFF
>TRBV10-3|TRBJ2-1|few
CATSPQVQEQFF
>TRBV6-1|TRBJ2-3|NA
CASSGKGQYTDTQYF
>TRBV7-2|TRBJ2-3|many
CASSVQSTDTQYF
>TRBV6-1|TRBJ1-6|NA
CTSSKTVSYGSYNSPLHF
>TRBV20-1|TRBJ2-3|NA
CSARDKAGSPDTQYF
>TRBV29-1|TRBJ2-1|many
CSVEGANSYNEQFF
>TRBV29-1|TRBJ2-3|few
CSVEGYRGQTDTQYF
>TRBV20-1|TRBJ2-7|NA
CSARDNTRLAEPPRDYEQYF
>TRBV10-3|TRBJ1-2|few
CATGGEANYGYTF
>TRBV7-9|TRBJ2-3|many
CASSSRLADTQYF
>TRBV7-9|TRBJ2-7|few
CASSLTGLAGEQYF
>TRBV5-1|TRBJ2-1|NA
CASSWRADRISYNEQFF